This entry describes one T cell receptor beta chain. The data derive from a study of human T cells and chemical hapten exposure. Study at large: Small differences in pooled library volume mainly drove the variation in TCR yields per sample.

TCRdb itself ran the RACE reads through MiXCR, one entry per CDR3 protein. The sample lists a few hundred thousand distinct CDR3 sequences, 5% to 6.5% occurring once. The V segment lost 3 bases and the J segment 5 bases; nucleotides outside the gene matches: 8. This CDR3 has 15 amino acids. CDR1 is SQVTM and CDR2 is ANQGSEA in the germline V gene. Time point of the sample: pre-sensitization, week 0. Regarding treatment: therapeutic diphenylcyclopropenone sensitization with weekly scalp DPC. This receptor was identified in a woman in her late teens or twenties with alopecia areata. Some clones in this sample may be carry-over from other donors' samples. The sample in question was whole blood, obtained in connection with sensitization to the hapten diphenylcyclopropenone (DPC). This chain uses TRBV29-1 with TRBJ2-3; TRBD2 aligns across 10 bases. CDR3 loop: CSVEGLAGGRDTQYF. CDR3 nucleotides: TGCAGCGTTGAGGGGTTAGCGGGGGGCAGAGATACGCAGTATTTT.